The 2 T cell receptor beta chains listed next were all sequenced from one sample in a study of beta chain features in type 1 diabetes. Expressed TCRB transcripts were sequenced because the isolated RNA had all been reverse transcribed beforehand. This table comes from immunoSEQ multiplex PCR, and its TCRdb copy is limited to in-frame clones, with some not included. The sample holds more than 12,000 clones; roughly 60% are singletons and the top ten take 0.55% to 0.6%. Their target antigens are unknown. Study-level results: In every one of the four CD4+ subsets, TCRB CDR3s were moderately but significantly shorter in Type 1 diabetes patients.

Material for sequencing was stem cell memory CD4+ T cells from blood. The receptors derive from a woman under 30 with type 1 diabetes.

The rearrangement uses TRBV18 and TRBJ1-6; 8 bases are shared with TRBD1. This CDR3 contains 17 residues. Losses at the gene ends were 1 base for V and 9 bases for J; bases not matched to a gene: 11. CDR1 KGHSH and CDR2 LQKENI come from the germline V gene. DNA for the CDR3: TGTGCCAGCTCACCACGCCCTCTAGGACAGGGTGGTTCACCCCTCCACTTT. Its translation is CASSPRPLGQGGSPLHF.

This chain connects TRBV18 to TRBJ1-6; 11 bases match TRBD1. Germline assignment: CDR1 KGHSH and CDR2 LQKENI. The junction had 1 base not matched to a gene; V was cut back by 3 bases and J by 9 bases. The CDR3 is 14 amino acids. The CDR3 reads CASSPGTGGSPLHF. The CDR3 nucleotides are TGTGCCAGCTCACCCGGGACAGGGGGTTCACCCCTCCACTTT.